The sequence of this T cell receptor (beta chain) was determined in a study of a mutant IDH1 vaccine in newly diagnosed glioma. Study background: Sex distribution of treated patients was around 62% male and around 38% female; mean age was 40.4 years. Previous treatment comprised radiotherapy, temozolomide, or both, mostly both. Study conclusions and caveats: Immune responses induced by the vaccine were seen in 93.3% of patients, spanning multiple MHC alleles.

CDR3 length: 16 amino acids. Germline V gene lookup returns CDR1 MGHDK and CDR2 SYGVNS. V shed 3 bases and J 2 bases; nucleotides not matched to a gene: 7. Sequencing was performed with immunoSEQ multiplex PCR; in TCRdb, only in-frame clones are kept and a portion is missing. The sample holds about 51,000 clones, over 60% seen once. A note on this clone: No antigen is known for it.

Described time point: baseline, week 1 (first vaccination visit). The treatment was: pre-vaccination baseline after standard-of-care therapy. New astrocytomas of WHO grade 3 or 4 that were IDH1-mutant and ATRX-lost were found in the donors. This specimen was PBMCs, taken from a glioma patient treated with radiotherapy, temozolomide or both. The sequence derives from a woman between 35 and 50 years old with glioma. The chain has TRBV25-1 and TRBJ2-3; 8 bases fit TRBD2. CDR3 sequence reads: CASSDFGRGATDTQYF. In nucleotides, the CDR3 is TGTGCCAGCAGTGATTTTGGGCGGGGGGCCACAGATACGCAGTATTTT. Based on the CDR3 plus reference TRBV25-1 and TRBJ2-3, the full variable domain is EADIYQTPRYLVIGTGKKITLECSQTMGHDKMYWYQQDPGMELHLIHYSYGVNSTEKGDLSSESTVSRIRTEHFPLTLESARPSHTSQYLCASSDFGRGATDTQYFGPGTRLTVL.